This T cell receptor (beta chain) derives from a study of shared clonotypes between healthy human individuals. V was clipped by 5 bases and J by 2 bases, with 18 bases between them. CDR1 is MNHEY and CDR2 is SMNVEV in the germline V gene (reference sequence). CDR3 length: 16 amino acids. Comments on this clone: Its antigen is as yet unknown.

Study-wide findings and caveats: It was the non-shared clonotypes that had lower generation probabilities than clonotypes shared by all four donors.

Profiled with immunoSEQ multiplex PCR; TCRdb holds only in-frame clones, not every one. The sample records roughly 300,000 clones, around 67% being singletons. The receptor was isolated from a man aged 25 to 45 in good health. The rearrangement links TRBV27 to TRBJ2-5; D possibly corresponds to TRBD2 (5 bases). Sequences were obtained from memory CD4+ T cells sorted from blood. The subset is: CD45RA-negative fraction. The chain's CDR3 is CASSRIWTGLQETQYF. The CDR3 region has the DNA TGTGCCAGCAGTCGCATATGGACGGGATTACAAGAGACCCAGTACTTC.